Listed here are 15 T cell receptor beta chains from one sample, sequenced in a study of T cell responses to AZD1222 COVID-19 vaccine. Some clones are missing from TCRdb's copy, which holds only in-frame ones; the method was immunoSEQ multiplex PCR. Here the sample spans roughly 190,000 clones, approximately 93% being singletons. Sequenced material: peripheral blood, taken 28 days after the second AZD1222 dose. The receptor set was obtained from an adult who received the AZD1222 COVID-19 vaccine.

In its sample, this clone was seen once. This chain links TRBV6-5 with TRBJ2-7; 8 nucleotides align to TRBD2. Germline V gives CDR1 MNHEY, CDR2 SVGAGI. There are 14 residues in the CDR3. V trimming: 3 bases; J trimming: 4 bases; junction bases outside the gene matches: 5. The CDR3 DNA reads TGTGCCAGCAGTTATGCGGGAGGAGGTTACGAGCAGTACTTC. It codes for CASSYAGGGYEQYF.

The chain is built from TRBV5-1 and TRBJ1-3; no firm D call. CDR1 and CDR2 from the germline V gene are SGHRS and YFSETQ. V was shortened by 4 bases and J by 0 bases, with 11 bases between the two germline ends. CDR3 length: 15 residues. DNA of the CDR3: TGCGCCAGCAGCCACGACGGGAACTCTGGAAACACCATATATTTT. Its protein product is CASSHDGNSGNTIYF.

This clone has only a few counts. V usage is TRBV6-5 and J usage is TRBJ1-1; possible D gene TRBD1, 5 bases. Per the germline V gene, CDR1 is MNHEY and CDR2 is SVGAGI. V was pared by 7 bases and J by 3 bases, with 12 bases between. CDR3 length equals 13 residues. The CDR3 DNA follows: TGTGCCAGCATCAGCGGGGGTTACACTGAAGCTTTCTTT. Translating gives CASISGGYTEAFF.

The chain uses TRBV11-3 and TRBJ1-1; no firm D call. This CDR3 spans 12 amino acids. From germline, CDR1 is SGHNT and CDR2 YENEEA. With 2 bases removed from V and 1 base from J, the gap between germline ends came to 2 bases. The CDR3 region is CASSLKNTEAFF. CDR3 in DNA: TGTGCCAGCAGCTTAAAGAACACTGAAGCTTTCTTT.

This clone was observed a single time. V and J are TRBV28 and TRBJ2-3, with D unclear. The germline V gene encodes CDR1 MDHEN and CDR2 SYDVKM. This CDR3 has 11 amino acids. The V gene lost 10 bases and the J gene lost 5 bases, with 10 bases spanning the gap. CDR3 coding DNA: TGTGCCACCTCACCCGTAGATACGCAGTATTTT. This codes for CATSPVDTQYF.

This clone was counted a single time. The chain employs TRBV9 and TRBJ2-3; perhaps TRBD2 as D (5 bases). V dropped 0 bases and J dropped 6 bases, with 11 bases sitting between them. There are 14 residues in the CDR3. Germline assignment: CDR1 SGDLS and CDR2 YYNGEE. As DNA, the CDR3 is TGTGCCAGCAGCGTAGGGACTTCCATGGATACGCAGTATTTT. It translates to CASSVGTSMDTQYF.

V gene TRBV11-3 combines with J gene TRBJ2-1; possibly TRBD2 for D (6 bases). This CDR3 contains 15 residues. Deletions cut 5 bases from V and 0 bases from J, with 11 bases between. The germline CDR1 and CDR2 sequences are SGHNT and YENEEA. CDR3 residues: CASSRDGSSYNEQFF. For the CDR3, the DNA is TGTGCCAGCAGCCGGGACGGGAGCTCCTACAATGAGCAGTTCTTC.

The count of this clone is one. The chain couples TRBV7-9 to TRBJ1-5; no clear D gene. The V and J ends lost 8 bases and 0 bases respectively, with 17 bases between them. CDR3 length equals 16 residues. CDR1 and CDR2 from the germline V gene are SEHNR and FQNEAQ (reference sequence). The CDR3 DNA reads TGTGCCAGCCACGGGGTACAGTCCCTTAGCAATCAGCCCCAGCATTTT. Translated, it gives CASHGVQSLSNQPQHF.

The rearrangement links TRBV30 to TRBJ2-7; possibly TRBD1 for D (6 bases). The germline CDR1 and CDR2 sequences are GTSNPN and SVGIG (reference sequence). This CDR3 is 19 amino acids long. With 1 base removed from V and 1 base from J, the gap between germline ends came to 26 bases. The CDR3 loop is CAWSGSLRDKNPHSYEQYF. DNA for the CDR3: TGTGCCTGGAGTGGGTCCCTACGGGACAAAAATCCCCATTCCTACGAGCAGTACTTC.

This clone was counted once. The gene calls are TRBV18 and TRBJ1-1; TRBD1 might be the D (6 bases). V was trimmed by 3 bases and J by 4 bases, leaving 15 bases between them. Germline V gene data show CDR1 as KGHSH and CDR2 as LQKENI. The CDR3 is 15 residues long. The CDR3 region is CASSPDVGAGTEAFF. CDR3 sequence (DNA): TGTGCCAGCTCACCCGATGTGGGGGCGGGCACTGAAGCTTTCTTT.

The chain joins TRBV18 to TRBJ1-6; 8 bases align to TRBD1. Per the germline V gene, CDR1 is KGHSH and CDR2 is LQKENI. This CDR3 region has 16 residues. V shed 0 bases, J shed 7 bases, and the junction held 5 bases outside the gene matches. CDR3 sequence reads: CASSPPWTGNNSPLHF. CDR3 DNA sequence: TGTGCCAGCTCACCACCCTGGACAGGGAACAATTCACCCCTCCACTTT.

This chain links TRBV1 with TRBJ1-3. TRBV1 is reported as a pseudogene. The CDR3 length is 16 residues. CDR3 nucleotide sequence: TGCACCAGCAGCCAAGAGGGAGGGAAATCTGGAAACACCATATATTTT. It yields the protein CTSSQEGGKSGNTIYF.

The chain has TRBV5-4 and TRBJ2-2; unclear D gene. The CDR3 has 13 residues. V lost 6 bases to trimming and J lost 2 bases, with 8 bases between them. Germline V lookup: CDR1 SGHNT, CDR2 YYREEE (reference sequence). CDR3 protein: CASNLLNTGELFF. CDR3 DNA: TGTGCCAGCAACCTATTAAACACCGGGGAGCTGTTTTTT.

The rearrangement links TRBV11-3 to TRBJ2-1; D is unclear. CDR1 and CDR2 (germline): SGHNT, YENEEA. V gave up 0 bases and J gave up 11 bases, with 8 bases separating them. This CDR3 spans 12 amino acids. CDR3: CASSLDRIKQFF. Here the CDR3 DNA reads TGTGCCAGCAGCTTAGACCGTATCAAGCAGTTCTTC.

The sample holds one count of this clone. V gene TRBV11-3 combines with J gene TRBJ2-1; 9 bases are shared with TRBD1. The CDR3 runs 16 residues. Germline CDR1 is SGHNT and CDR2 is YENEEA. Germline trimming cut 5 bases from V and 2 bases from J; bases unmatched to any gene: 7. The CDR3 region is CASSPPGTGPYNEQFF. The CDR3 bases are TGTGCCAGCAGCCCCCCGGGGACAGGGCCCTACAATGAGCAGTTCTTC.